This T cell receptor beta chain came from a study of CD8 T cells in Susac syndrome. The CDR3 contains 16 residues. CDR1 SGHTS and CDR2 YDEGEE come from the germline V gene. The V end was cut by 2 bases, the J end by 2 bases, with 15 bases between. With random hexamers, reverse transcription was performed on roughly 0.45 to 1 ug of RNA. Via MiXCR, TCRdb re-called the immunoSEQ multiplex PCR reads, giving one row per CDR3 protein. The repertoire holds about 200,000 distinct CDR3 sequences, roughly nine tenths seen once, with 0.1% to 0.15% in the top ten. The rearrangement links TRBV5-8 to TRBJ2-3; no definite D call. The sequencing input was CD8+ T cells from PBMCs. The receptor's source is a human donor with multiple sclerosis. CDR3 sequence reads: CASSLGRDRFTDTQYF. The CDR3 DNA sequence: TGTGCCAGCAGCTTAGGACGCGATCGATTCACAGATACGCAGTATTTT.